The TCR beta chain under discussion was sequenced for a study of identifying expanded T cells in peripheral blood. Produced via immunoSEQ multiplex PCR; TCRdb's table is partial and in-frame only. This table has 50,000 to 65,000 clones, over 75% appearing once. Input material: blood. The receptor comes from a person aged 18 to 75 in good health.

The CDR3 reads CASSDAGGASNQPQHF. The CDR3 coding sequence is TGTGCCAGCAGCGACGCCGGTGGGGCTAGCAATCAGCCCCAGCATTTT. The chain employs TRBV2 and TRBJ1-5, with D possibly TRBD1 on 5 matching bases. Trimming shortened V by 6 bases and J by 0 bases, and 15 bases separated the two germline ends. From germline, CDR1 is SNHLY and CDR2 FYNNEI. The CDR3 is 16 residues long.